The 10 T cell receptor beta chains below were found in one sample sequenced in a study of blood T cell repertoires in COVID-19. The assay was immunoSEQ multiplex PCR, and TCRdb's table has in-frame clones only and misses some. Among 120,000 or so clones listed, more than 65% were seen once. Sequences were obtained from peripheral blood. The receptors originated from a human donor in a cohort sampled during active COVID-19.

The chain couples TRBV2 to TRBJ2-3; a weak D match, TRBD2 (6 bases). Germline V lookup: CDR1 SNHLY, CDR2 FYNNEI. This CDR3 has 15 residues. The germline V and J ends were trimmed by 8 bases and 0 bases, with 15 bases remaining between them. In DNA, the CDR3 is TGTGCCAGCGGATATCTAGCGCCCAGCACAGATACGCAGTATTTT. This gives the protein CASGYLAPSTDTQYF.

This chain connects TRBV6-4 to TRBJ1-1; D possibly corresponds to TRBD1 (5 bases). The V gene's germline CDR1 is MRHNA and CDR2 SNTAGT. The CDR3 covers 13 residues. Between the trimmed V and J ends, which lost 2 bases and 7 bases, there was a span of 11 bases. CDR3 loop: CASSDGGSIEAFF. The CDR3 DNA reads as TGTGCCAGCAGTGACGGGGGGTCGATTGAAGCTTTCTTT.

This rearrangement joins TRBV28 to TRBJ2-7, with TRBD2 matching over 9 bases. V lost 3 bases to trimming and J lost 6 bases; unmatched junction nucleotides: 15. The germline CDR1 and CDR2 sequences are MDHEN and SYDVKM. CDR3 length: 17 residues. As DNA, the CDR3 is TGTGCCAGCAGTTTTTTTGTAGGGGCTAGCGGGGTGGGCGAGCAGTACTTC. Amino acids: CASSFFVGASGVGEQYF.

J is TRBJ2-7 and V is TRBV6-4; 7 nucleotides match TRBD1. CDR3 length equals 15 residues. After removal of 11 bases from V and 2 bases from J, the junction contained 15 bases not matched to a gene. The germline V gene encodes CDR1 MRHNA and CDR2 SNTAGT. The CDR3 loop is CARRRQDRFTYEQYF. The CDR3 DNA reads as TGTGCCCGCCGGCGACAGGACAGGTTTACCTACGAGCAGTACTTC.

V usage is TRBV29-1 and J usage is TRBJ1-5; weak D call: TRBD1 (6 bases). There are 12 residues in the CDR3. CDR1 is SQVTM and CDR2 is ANQGSEA in the germline V gene. Trimming left V 4 bases short and J 6 bases short, with 10 bases between. The CDR3 nucleotides read TGCAGCGTTGGGGGGGGCACTCAGCCCCAGCATTTT. This sequence encodes CSVGGGTQPQHF.

This clone occurred once. The genes are TRBV6-2 or TRBV6-3 and TRBJ1-3, with 7 bases fitting TRBD1. After removal of 6 bases from V and 0 bases from J, the junction contained 5 bases not matched to a gene. CDR1 and CDR2 from the germline V gene are MNHEY and SVGEGT. This CDR3 has 15 residues. CDR3 nucleotides: TGTGCCAGCAGATACCACAGGGGCTCTGGAAACACCATATATTTT. Encoded protein: CASRYHRGSGNTIYF.

The chain combines TRBV7-9 with TRBJ1-5, with a tentative D call TRBD1 (5 bases). The CDR3 consists of 13 residues. Between the trimmed V and J ends, which lost 5 bases and 7 bases, there was a span of 12 bases. The germline V gene encodes CDR1 SEHNR and CDR2 FQNEAQ (reference sequence). This CDR3 reads CASSGPGGQPQHF. As DNA, the CDR3 is TGTGCCAGCAGCGGCCCGGGGGGACAGCCCCAGCATTTT. Full variable domain (outside the CDR3, taken from reference TRBV7-9 and TRBJ1-5): DTGVSQNPRHKITKRGQNVTFRCDPISEHNRLYWYRQTLGQGPEFLTYFQNEAQLEKSRLLSDRFSAERPKGSFSTLEIQRTEQGDSAMYLCASSGPGGQPQHFGDGTRLSIL.

On this clone: The same CDR3 also results from other DNA sequences found in this sample. J is TRBJ1-2 and V is TRBV5-1; D ambiguous. The CDR3 is 14 residues long. V was clipped by 3 bases and J by 4 bases, with 13 bases between them. CDR1 SGHRS and CDR2 YFSETQ come from the germline V gene. CDR3 DNA sequence: TGCGCCAGCAGCTCCACGGGAGGAGGCTATGGCTACACCTTC. Translation: CASSSTGGGYGYTF.

CDR3 amino acids: CASSRDRGRGTEAFF. The CDR3 DNA reads TGTGCCAGCAGCCGGGACAGGGGTCGGGGGACTGAAGCTTTCTTT. The rearrangement uses TRBV5-6 and TRBJ1-1, with 10 bases lining up with TRBD1. Germline V gene data show CDR1 as SGHDT and CDR2 as YYEEEE. Trimming took 4 bases from V and 5 from J; bases not matched to a gene: 8. The CDR3 is 15 residues long.

This chain uses TRBV2 with TRBJ2-7; TRBD1 agrees at 8 bases. Germline V CDR1 and CDR2: SNHLY, FYNNEI. This CDR3 contains 14 residues. The V gene end was trimmed by 6 bases and the J gene end by 0 bases; junction bases not matched to a gene: 4. CDR3 in DNA: TGTGCCAGCAGCCAGGACAGGGTCTCCTACGAGCAGTACTTC. Protein: CASSQDRVSYEQYF.